A selection of T cell receptor beta chains follows, all from one sample in a study of T-cell memory formation after mild COVID-19. TCRdb redid the calling of the 5' RACE reads with MiXCR, one entry per CDR3 protein. The repertoire has nearly 350,000 distinct CDR3 sequences, 10% to 15% of them found once; the top ten carry about a fifth. The sequenced sample consisted of PBMCs or a T cell subset sorted from them (not recorded which). These receptor sequences come from a man aged 18 to 35 who had mild COVID-19 (a few samples of this study predate the infection). Cell type and time point are not known. The CDR3 runs from the conserved cysteine through the conserved F or W. Fields, in order: CDR3 DNA, CDR3 protein, J gene, D gene, clone size, V gene. A D gene is named only where the DNA matches it firmly. The size entry is marked missing in some rows and otherwise reads once, few, many or a size class.

CDR3nt: TGCAGCGTTGACCAGGGCACAGATACGCAGTATTTT; CDR3aa: CSVDQGTDTQYF; j_gene: TRBJ2-3; d_gene: -; abundance: few; v_gene: TRBV29-1
CDR3nt: TGTGCCAGCAGTTCAGCGTTTTCCTACGAGCAGTACTTC; CDR3aa: CASSSAFSYEQYF; j_gene: TRBJ2-7; d_gene: -; abundance: -; v_gene: TRBV6-5
CDR3nt: TGCAGTGCTAGGAATAATGAAAAACTGTTTTTT; CDR3aa: CSARNNEKLFF; j_gene: TRBJ1-4; d_gene: -; abundance: -; v_gene: TRBV20-1
CDR3nt: TGTGCCAGCAGGAGCGGGGGGGGACCCCAAGAGACCCAGTACTTC; CDR3aa: CASRSGGGPQETQYF; j_gene: TRBJ2-5; d_gene: TRBD2; abundance: -; v_gene: TRBV2
CDR3nt: TGCGCCAGCAGTCACTCACAGGGGCCGGAAAAGTTCTTC; CDR3aa: CASSHSQGPEKFF; j_gene: TRBJ2-1; d_gene: TRBD1; abundance: many; v_gene: TRBV23-1
CDR3nt: TGTGCCAGCAGGGGACAGGGAGGTTCGGCAGATACGCAGTATTTT; CDR3aa: CASRGQGGSADTQYF; j_gene: TRBJ2-3; d_gene: TRBD1; abundance: -; v_gene: TRBV2
CDR3nt: TGTGCCAGCAGTCCCGACAGGGCATATTCATTCTTT; CDR3aa: CASSPDRAYSFF; j_gene: TRBJ1-1; d_gene: TRBD1; abundance: -; v_gene: TRBV6-5
CDR3nt: TGCGCCAGCAGCCCCGGGGACTTCGGAGATACGCAGTATTTT; CDR3aa: CASSPGDFGDTQYF; j_gene: TRBJ2-3; d_gene: -; abundance: few; v_gene: TRBV5-1
CDR3nt: TGTGCCAGCAGCTTGGGCAGCAACACCGGGGAGCTGTTTTTT; CDR3aa: CASSLGSNTGELFF; j_gene: TRBJ2-2; d_gene: -; abundance: few; v_gene: TRBV5-5
CDR3nt: TGCGCCAGCAGCCACTCTGTAGATTGGCTAAGCACAGATACGCAGTATTTT; CDR3aa: CASSHSVDWLSTDTQYF; j_gene: TRBJ2-3; d_gene: -; abundance: few; v_gene: TRBV4-3
CDR3nt: TGCGCCAGCAGCCCCACTACTACCGGTGGGGCCCAAGAGACCCAGTACTTC; CDR3aa: CASSPTTTGGAQETQYF; j_gene: TRBJ2-5; d_gene: -; abundance: many; v_gene: TRBV4-1
CDR3nt: TGTGCCAGCAGCCCGGACGGGGCTAACTATGGCTACACCTTC; CDR3aa: CASSPDGANYGYTF; j_gene: TRBJ1-2; d_gene: -; abundance: many; v_gene: TRBV13